Sequencing of this T cell receptor beta chain was carried out in a study of T cell responses to AZD1222 COVID-19 vaccine. Findings and caveats of the study: Once two AZD1222 doses were given, Spike-specific TCR breadth and depth went up.

On this clone itself: Its antigen remains unidentified.

Clones were sequenced by immunoSEQ multiplex PCR, and TCRdb holds only the in-frame ones, with some missing. The data hold around 150,000 clones, with around 94% observed a single time. Trimming left V 0 bases short and J 2 bases short, with 11 bases between. Germline lookup yields CDR1 LGHNA and CDR2 YNFKEQ. The CDR3 length is 15 residues. The sample in question was peripheral blood, obtained on day 0 of AZD1222 vaccination. The V and J genes are TRBV4-2 and TRBJ2-7; perhaps TRBD2 as D (5 bases). The receptor comes from an adult in good health. The CDR3: CASSQEKAEPYEQYF. CDR3 in DNA: TGTGCCAGCAGCCAAGAAAAAGCGGAGCCCTACGAGCAGTACTTC.